The 2 T cell receptor beta chains below come from one sample, sequenced in a study of spatial heterogeneity in lung cancer. Points from the study as a whole: Tumor mutation counts were tracked by expanded intratumoral alpha and beta TCR counts.

TCRdb re-derived calls from the 5' RACE reads in MiXCR, one entry per CDR3 protein. The sample yields just under 1,500 distinct CDR3 sequences, under 20% seen once. Time point noted: sample taken at primary tumor resection. No cognate antigen is known for these TCRs. Sample: lung tumor tissue, taken at surgery. The receptors come from a male donor with early-stage non-small cell lung cancer.

The chain combines TRBV7-9 with TRBJ1-1, with TRBD1 identical over 7 bases. The germline V gene encodes CDR1 SEHNR and CDR2 FQNEAQ (reference sequence). The CDR3 length is 15 residues. V was clipped by 5 bases and J by 1 base; unmatched bases: 7. Here the CDR3 DNA reads TGTGCCAGCAGCCCCGGGGGGACAGCGAACACTGAAGCTTTCTTT. As protein: CASSPGGTANTEAFF.

In this sample, this clonotype is medium-sized. V gene TRBV12-3 or TRBV12-4 combines with J gene TRBJ1-6; D is unresolved. The CDR3 loop spans 15 amino acids. The V end was cut by 3 bases, the J end by 6 bases, with 12 bases between. The CDR3 DNA reads as TGTGCCAGCAGTTTGAATTGGCAGGCTAATTCACCCCTCCACTTT. It codes for CASSLNWQANSPLHF.